The 16 T cell receptor beta chains below all came from one sample that was sequenced in a study of blood T cell repertoires in COVID-19 (dated by TCRdb to 2019 to 2021). Libraries were made using the immunoSEQ multiplex PCR assay. TCRdb re-hosts the immuneACCESS table, in-frame sequences only. Its copies lack some clones; in the studies checked, an unresolved V gene accounts for under half of them, and the cause for the rest is not known. The sample table contains around 150,000 clones; only one count was recorded for roughly four fifths of them. 9.5% to 12% of the sample belongs to the ten largest clones. The sample taken for sequencing was peripheral blood. The source is a man aged 60 to 69 with active or convalescent COVID-19.

This clone was detected a few times. The CDR3 DNA sequence: TGTGCCAGCAGTGATGCGGTAAGGTACGAGCAGTACTTC. It codes for CASSDAVRYEQYF. The gene calls are TRBV6-1 and TRBJ2-7; D is uncertain. Trimming removed 3 bases from V and 4 bases from J, with 10 bases in between. The CDR3 sequence is 13 residues long. Germline CDR1 is MNHNS and CDR2 is SASEGT.

This clone was recorded once. The genes are TRBV29-1 and TRBJ1-2, with 8 bases matching TRBD1. Germline V gene data show CDR1 as SQVTM and CDR2 as ANQGSEA. The CDR3 length is 13 residues. V shed 3 bases and J 4 bases; nucleotides not matched to a gene: 4. CDR3 region: CSVETGEGYGYTF. CDR3 coding DNA: TGCAGCGTTGAGACAGGGGAGGGCTATGGCTACACCTTC.

The chain carries TRBV19 and TRBJ2-3, with 13 nucleotides matching TRBD2. J gave up 5 bases and V 3 bases, and 11 bases lay outside the gene matches. Germline V gene data show CDR1 as LNHDA and CDR2 as SQIVND (reference sequence). The CDR3 runs to 18 residues. CDR3 sequence reads: CASSISGTSGRARDTQYF. In nucleotides, the CDR3 is TGTGCCAGTAGTATCTCGGGAACTAGCGGGAGGGCTCGAGATACGCAGTATTTT.

This chain uses TRBV2 with TRBJ1-1, with 12 bases that match TRBD1. CDR3 size: 13 residues. Trimming took 11 bases from V and 7 from J; bases not matched to a gene: 8. The germline CDR1 and CDR2 sequences are SNHLY and FYNNEI. The CDR3 region is CAFRDRGLVEAFF. CDR3 sequence (DNA): TGTGCCTTCCGGGACAGGGGGCTTGTTGAAGCTTTCTTT.

The chain has TRBV6-5 and TRBJ2-7; 10 bases are a match to TRBD1. This CDR3 comprises 15 residues. Germline CDR1 MNHEY, CDR2 SVGAGI. V was clipped by 6 bases and J by 6 bases; unmatched bases: 11. The CDR3, as DNA: TGTGCCAGCAGGTCAACCGGGACAGGGGTTGGCGAGCAGTACTTC. Protein sequence: CASRSTGTGVGEQYF.

This clone has only one observation. V gene TRBV6-5 combines with J gene TRBJ1-2; D uncertain. The CDR3 is 13 residues long. Germline CDR1 MNHEY, CDR2 SVGAGI. Trimming shortened V by 5 bases and J by 5 bases, and 12 bases separated the two germline ends. DNA for the CDR3: TGTGCCAGCAGTAGGGAATCGGGGTATGGCTACACCTTC. Amino acids: CASSRESGYGYTF.

The rearrangement links TRBV2 to TRBJ2-5; 10 bases fit TRBD1. The CDR3 runs 15 residues. Losses at the gene ends were 1 base for V and 3 bases for J; bases not matched to a gene: 2. The germline gives CDR1 SNHLY, CDR2 FYNNEI. As DNA, the CDR3 is TGTGCCAGCAGTGAAGGGGGACAGGGGAAAGAGACCCAGTACTTC. Its translation is CASSEGGQGKETQYF.

This clone was seen just once. The chain links TRBV19 to TRBJ1-2; D perhaps matches TRBD1 (5 bases). Trimming stripped 6 bases from V and 5 bases from J, with 13 bases between. In germline, CDR1 is LNHDA, CDR2 SQIVND (reference sequence). The length of the CDR3 is 13 residues. The CDR3 sequence is CASSSQQAYGYTF. In DNA form, the CDR3 reads TGTGCCAGTAGCTCGCAACAGGCATATGGCTACACCTTC.

The chain links TRBV2 to TRBJ1-5; the D is unclear. The V end was cut by 5 bases, the J end by 1 base, with 9 bases between. The germline gives CDR1 SNHLY, CDR2 FYNNEI. The length of the CDR3 is 14 residues. The chain's CDR3 is CASSWLRSNQPQHF. The CDR3 nucleotides read TGTGCCAGCAGTTGGTTGCGAAGCAATCAGCCCCAGCATTTT.

CDR3 coding DNA: TGTGCCAGCAGCCCTAGGACAGGCGCCACTGAAGCTTTCTTT. Its translation is CASSPRTGATEAFF. This sequence joins TRBV3-1 (or the pseudogene TRBV3-2) and TRBJ1-1, with 7 bases identical to TRBD1. The CDR3 is 14 residues long. Germline CDR1 LGHDT, CDR2 YNNKEL (reference sequence). J was trimmed by 4 bases and V by 4 bases; bases with no gene match: 6.

V usage is TRBV6-5 and J usage is TRBJ1-1, with 7 bases matching TRBD1. The CDR3 consists of 15 residues. Germline V lookup: CDR1 MNHEY, CDR2 SVGAGI. Trimming took 4 bases from V and 0 from J; bases not matched to a gene: 5. CDR3 in DNA: TGTGCCAGCAGTTCCCTGGACAGGATGAACACTGAAGCTTTCTTT. This sequence encodes CASSSLDRMNTEAFF.

The J gene is TRBJ2-7, the V gene TRBV29-1, with 7 bases lining up with TRBD1. The V segment lost 8 bases and the J segment 6 bases; nucleotides outside the gene matches: 16. Germline CDR1 reads SQVTM; CDR2 reads ANQGSEA. The CDR3 extends over 14 amino acids. The chain's CDR3 is CSIRRGQSNSEQYF. The CDR3 DNA reads as TGCAGCATACGCCGGGGACAGTCGAATAGCGAGCAGTACTTC.

The chain couples TRBV5-1 to TRBJ2-1; D may be TRBD2 (6 bases). V shed 1 base and J shed 5 bases, with 7 bases lying between them. CDR3 length: 13 amino acids. Germline V gene lookup returns CDR1 SGHRS and CDR2 YFSETQ. Here the CDR3 DNA reads TGCGCCAGCAGCTTGTGGGGGGACAATGAGCAGTTCTTC. Amino acids: CASSLWGDNEQFF.

The chain uses TRBV5-1 and TRBJ2-3; 11 nucleotides match TRBD2. Germline V gene sequence: CDR1 SGHRS, CDR2 YFSETQ. CDR3 length equals 14 residues. Trimming at V came to 6 bases and at J to 3 bases, leaving 3 bases not matched to a gene. CDR3 region: CASTPSGGTDTQYF. CDR3 DNA: TGCGCCAGCACCCCTAGCGGGGGGACAGATACGCAGTATTTT.

This chain uses TRBV7-6 with TRBJ1-4; no clear D gene. This CDR3 has 13 amino acids. V was pared by 3 bases and J by 8 bases, with 10 bases between. Germline CDR1 is SGHVS and CDR2 is FNYEAQ. In DNA form, the CDR3 reads TGTGCCAGCAGCTTTGAGGATCGGGAAAAACTGTTTTTT. As protein: CASSFEDREKLFF. Full variable domain (missing parts from reference TRBV7-6 and TRBJ1-4): GAGVSQSPRYKVTKRGQDVALRCDPISGHVSLYWYRQALGQGPEFLTYFNYEAQQDKSGLPNDRFSAERPEGSISTLTIQRTEQRDSAMYRCASSFEDREKLFFGSGTQLSVL.

The chain recombines TRBV5-1 with TRBJ1-1, with 9 positions matching TRBD1. Germline assignment: CDR1 SGHRS and CDR2 YFSETQ. The CDR3 is 13 residues long. The V segment lost 4 bases and the J segment 11 bases; nucleotides outside the gene matches: 9. The CDR3 DNA is TGCGCCAGCAGCCCACAGGGGGCTTTAGCCGCTTTCTTT. It specifies CASSPQGALAAFF.